This entry is about one TCR beta chain. This sample was taken from a study of blood T cell repertoires in COVID-19. Sequencing used immunoSEQ multiplex PCR; TCRdb keeps in-frame clones, though not all of them. The repertoire has some 240,000 clones, approximately 90% of them found once; the top ten carry around 7.2%. Germline V gives CDR1 SGDLS, CDR2 YYNGEE. This CDR3 region has 14 residues. The V and J ends lost 8 bases and 2 bases respectively, with 17 bases between them. The specimen was peripheral blood. The V gene is TRBV9, the J gene TRBJ2-7; D is perhaps TRBD1 (5 bases). This TCR derives from a man between 60 and 75 years old who had recovered from COVID-19. The CDR3 is CASGPNRFPYEQYF. The DNA of the CDR3 is TGTGCCAGTGGTCCAAACAGGTTCCCCTACGAGCAGTACTTC.